One and the same sample provided the 15 T cell receptor beta chains below, sequenced in a study of cytomegalovirus exposure and HLA in healthy donors. This PCR relied on a set of 60 Vbeta primers and 13 Jbeta primers. Assay used: immunoSEQ multiplex PCR; TCRdb lists only in-frame clones, some missing. The sample has 130,000 or so clones; around two thirds are singletons. Input material: PBMCs. These TCRs come from a young man in good health and CMV-seropositive.

This clone showed up just once. The chain joins TRBV10-3 to TRBJ2-1; 7 bases line up with TRBD2. This CDR3 has 16 amino acids. Per germline, CDR1 ENHRY and CDR2 SYGVKD. The ends lost 7 bases at V and 2 bases at J; junction bases unmatched: 11. The chain's CDR3 is CAINPGGSVPYNEQFF. CDR3 DNA sequence: TGTGCCATCAACCCCGGGGGGTCGGTCCCCTACAATGAGCAGTTCTTC.

The chain combines TRBV7-2 with TRBJ1-4, with 11 bases that match TRBD1. V shed 1 base, J shed 5 bases, and the junction held 0 bases outside the gene matches. From germline, CDR1 is SGHTA and CDR2 FQGNSA. The CDR3 has 15 amino acids. CDR3: CASSLGDRGNEKLFF. CDR3 nucleotide sequence: TGTGCCAGCAGCTTAGGGGACAGGGGGAATGAAAAACTGTTTTTT.

J is TRBJ2-1 and V is TRBV27; 8 bases map to TRBD2. This CDR3 region has 15 residues. Losses at the gene ends were 6 bases for V and 4 bases for J; bases not matched to a gene: 8. Germline values: CDR1 MNHEY, CDR2 SMNVEV (reference sequence). The CDR3 sequence is CASRGSGGTYNEQFF. The CDR3 DNA sequence: TGTGCCAGCAGGGGAAGCGGGGGCACTTACAATGAGCAGTTCTTC.

This chain connects TRBV29-1 to TRBJ2-5, with 7 nucleotides matching TRBD1. The CDR3 loop spans 13 amino acids. Losses at the gene ends were 3 bases for V and 5 bases for J; bases not matched to a gene: 6. Germline V gene lookup returns CDR1 SQVTM and CDR2 ANQGSEA. The CDR3 loop reads CSVEPTGRETQYF. CDR3 sequence (DNA): TGCAGCGTTGAGCCGACAGGGCGGGAGACCCAGTACTTC.

This rearrangement joins TRBV9 to TRBJ1-5; 7 bases fit TRBD1. This CDR3 has 14 amino acids. Germline lookup yields CDR1 SGDLS and CDR2 YYNGEE. The V segment lost 0 bases and the J segment 5 bases; nucleotides outside the gene matches: 2. CDR3 sequence reads: CASSVGDSYQPQHF. The CDR3 DNA reads as TGTGCCAGCAGCGTAGGGGACAGTTATCAGCCCCAGCATTTT.

This clone came up a few times. This rearrangement joins TRBV10-3 to TRBJ2-7; possible D gene TRBD2, 5 bases. Trimming took 4 bases from V and 4 from J, leaving 8 bases between them. CDR3 length: 12 amino acids. The V gene's germline CDR1 is ENHRY and CDR2 SYGVKD. CDR3 sequence: CAISGTAYEQYF. CDR3 bases: TGTGCCATCAGTGGGACTGCTTACGAGCAGTACTTC.

The J gene is TRBJ2-5, the V gene TRBV7-3; maybe TRBD2 (6 bases). The germline V gene has CDR1 SGHTA and CDR2 FQGTGA. CDR3 length equals 13 residues. The germline V and J ends were trimmed by 5 bases and 7 bases, with 14 bases remaining between them. The CDR3 sequence is CASSPPGGWTQYF. The CDR3 region has the DNA TGTGCCAGCAGCCCCCCCGGGGGATGGACCCAGTACTTC. The variable domain in full, completed from reference TRBV7-3 and TRBJ2-5, reads GAGVSQTPSNKVTEKGKYVELRCDPISGHTALYWYRQSLGQGPEFLIYFQGTGAADDSGLPNDRFFAVRPEGSVSTLKIQRTERGDSAVYLCASSPPGGWTQYFGPGTRLLVL.

The gene calls are TRBV4-3 and TRBJ2-7; TRBD2 matches 7 bases. CDR3 length: 16 residues. The germline CDR1 and CDR2 sequences are LGHNA and YSLEER. Trimming cost V 0 bases and J 3 bases; bases outside gene matches: 8. CDR3 nucleotide sequence: TGCGCCAGCAGCCAAGATTTCCTAGCGGAGTTCTACGAGCAGTACTTC. Its translation is CASSQDFLAEFYEQYF.

This CDR3 reads CASSLDSPVPQYF. In DNA, the CDR3 is TGTGCCAGCAGCTTGGACAGCCCGGTTCCCCAGTACTTC. The chain combines TRBV7-6 with TRBJ2-5, with D perhaps matching TRBD1 (6 bases). The V end was cut by 3 bases, the J end by 9 bases, with 14 bases between. The CDR3 has 13 residues. Germline lookup yields CDR1 SGHVS and CDR2 FNYEAQ.

This clone was seen a single time. The V call is TRBV7-8, the J call TRBJ2-7; 10 bases are shared with TRBD2. With 4 bases clipped from V and 2 bases from J, the junction kept 5 bases outside the gene matches. The CDR3 is made up of 15 amino acids. CDR1 and CDR2 from the germline V gene are SGHVS and FQNEAQ. DNA of the CDR3: TGTGCCAGCAGCTCACCCCTAGCGGGAGCCTACGAGCAGTACTTC. Translated: CASSSPLAGAYEQYF.

This clone has a handful of counts. The chain combines TRBV6-5 with TRBJ2-2; 7 nucleotides match TRBD1. This CDR3 spans 13 amino acids. The germline CDR1 and CDR2 sequences are MNHEY and SVGAGI. Germline trimming cut 5 bases from V and 6 bases from J; bases unmatched to any gene: 3. The CDR3 nucleotides read TGTGCCAGCAGTAGACAGGGACCCGGGGAGCTGTTTTTT. The encoded protein is CASSRQGPGELFF.

This clone was observed a single time. The chain couples TRBV6-1 to TRBJ1-5; D is possibly TRBD1 (6 bases). Germline CDR1 MNHNS, CDR2 SASEGT. This CDR3 spans 16 amino acids. Trimming stripped 1 base from V and 3 bases from J, with 13 bases between. The CDR3 is CASSEGTGWDNQPQHF. The CDR3 bases are TGTGCCAGCAGTGAAGGAACAGGGTGGGACAATCAGCCCCAGCATTTT.

The gene calls are TRBV5-1 and TRBJ2-7, with D possibly TRBD2 on 5 matching bases. Trimming shortened V by 4 bases and J by 5 bases, and 22 bases separated the two germline ends. The CDR3 loop spans 16 amino acids. In germline, CDR1 is SGHRS, CDR2 YFSETQ. CDR3 in DNA: TGCGCCAGCAGCCCCCGGGGTGCGCAAAGGAGTGACGAGCAGTACTTC. This encodes CASSPRGAQRSDEQYF.

V is TRBV27 and J is TRBJ1-2; tentative D call: TRBD1 (5 bases). The CDR3 has 13 residues. Germline V gives CDR1 MNHEY, CDR2 SMNVEV (reference sequence). V was clipped by 5 bases and J by 8 bases, with 15 bases between them. The CDR3 spells CASSLTGGWGYTF. CDR3 nucleotides: TGTGCCAGCAGTCTCACCGGGGGGTGGGGCTACACCTTC.

The rearrangement links TRBV5-4 to TRBJ2-1; D may be TRBD1 (6 bases). V was clipped by 4 bases and J by 5 bases, with 16 bases between them. CDR3 length: 15 residues. From germline, CDR1 is SGHNT and CDR2 YYREEE (reference sequence). Written as DNA, the CDR3 is TGTGCCAGCAGCCCGGACAGTTACCACGACAATGAGCAGTTCTTC. Protein sequence: CASSPDSYHDNEQFF.